The following is a T cell receptor beta chain sequence with its context. Its antigen specificity is not known. No base qualities exist here, and no much larger clone lies one base off it. For this chain, trimming is 1 base at the V end and 2 bases at the J end, and the number of junction bases without a gene match is 4. Reading the germline V gene gives CDR1 SGHAT and CDR2 FQNNGV. Its CDR3 holds 16 amino acids, cysteine through phenylalanine. Only the CDR3 region is kept as DNA, spanning 48 bases read in frame from base 1. This entry comes from a study of regulatory T cells in long-lasting Graves disease (dated by TCRdb to the early 2020s). With respect to the entire study: Newly diagnosed Graves' disease patients had taken antithyroid drugs for less than 3 months. Persistent Graves' disease patients were compared with newly diagnosed Graves' disease patients by peripheral blood TCR sequencing and RNA sequencing. The study was conducted in China and was registered as a clinical trial. A total of about 35 samples underwent TCR sequencing: about 13 from persistent and 20 from newly diagnosed Graves' disease patients.

Paper-wide results and their limitations: TRBV28, TRBJ1-2 and TRBJ2-5 were preferentially used in persistent disease, while TRBV20-1 and TRBJ2-1 were favored in newly diagnosed disease. Peripheral blood alone was examined, since thyroid tissue, which constituted the primary lesion, could not be accessed. Lower TCR Shannon entropy and fewer highly expanded clones were observed in persistent Graves' disease patients than in newly diagnosed patients, which suggested clonal expansion. Persistent patients shared more public clonotypes among themselves (around 2,500) than newly diagnosed patients did (approximately 970). Sequencing and analysis were limited to the TCR beta chain. The authors acknowledged the small sample size as a limitation that may reduce accuracy.

Read against the paper, the sample's time point label means: newly diagnosed GD, antithyroid drugs for less than 3 months. RNA was extracted from PBMCs in TRIzol for both TCR sequencing and RNA sequencing. The diagnosis of Graves' disease was made according to American Thyroid Association guidelines. Patients for the study were recruited at an endocrinology department in Xi'an, China. From each patient, 7.5 to 10 milliliters of peripheral blood was collected into an EDTA anticoagulant tube. Ficoll Paque Plus density gradient separation was used to isolate PBMCs, and no additional T cell sorting was done. An Agilent 2100 Bioanalyzer and agarose gel were used to check RNA quality, and a NanoDrop 2000 was used to measure RNA concentration. Preparation of the library involved multiplex PCR. Data came from an Illumina HiSeq 4000. CDR3 regions were amplified by Arm-PCR with iRepertoire HTBI primers to construct TCR beta libraries. Before sequencing, the PCR products went through gel purification. Concerning the study's data processing: A total of roughly 58 TRBV and 14 TRBJ segments were identified across samples and were used for gene usage analysis of CDR3 amino acid clonotypes. COPE and FqMerger were used to merge filtered high-quality paired reads into contigs. BLAST was used to align contigs to IMGT TRBV, TRBD and TRBJ reference genes, and CDR3 was defined according to IMGT. Any clonotype with a frequency above 0.1% was counted as a highly expanded clone. Shannon entropy served as the measure of repertoire diversity, while the Gini coefficient captured V-J evenness. A clonotype found in more than one individual was treated as public. TCRdb reanalyzed the raw reads on its own, using fastp at Q25 for trimming and MiXCR for clone calling, and kept in-frame beta chains. Merged by CDR3 protein, the rows form single entries marked with the most common genes and DNA. TCRdb's processing, not the study's, gives the V and J calls here. Counted in this sample were around 420,000 distinct CDR3 sequences; roughly 15% of them appeared once. Clones ranked in the top ten supply about 8% of the sample.

These sequences were also reported in another study, on T cells in Graves' hyperthyroidism and ophthalmopathy. From the second report: A patient counted as having stable Graves' hyperthyroidism if no progression to ophthalmopathy occurred over 18 months of follow-up. The hyperthyroidism patients were between 18 and 65 years old and newly diagnosed, with a disease duration of less than 2 months. Exclusion was applied to patients with uncontrolled infections, other autoimmune diseases, pregnancy or lactation. Diagnoses relied on clinical symptoms, serum thyroxine and TRAb, thyroid ultrasound and orbital computed tomography. For the first round of RT-PCR on the TCR CDR3, the HTBI primer set was used together with the Qiagen OneStep RT-PCR kit. Most expanded thyroid clonotypes (frequency above 0.001) were also detected in blood, a finding suggesting that blood repertoires may reflect thyroid immune responses. Ophthalmopathy was separated from stable hyperthyroidism by a 13 V-J signature model, with around 90% sensitivity and 81% to 82% specificity obtained in cross-validation and 80%/75% obtained in testing. In validation, the model predicted progression to ophthalmopathy a median of about 6.5 months before onset, with over 60% sensitivity and about 72% specificity. TCR V-J signatures able to tell the groups apart were searched for in a discovery cohort of 100 patients, of whom more than 40 had Graves' ophthalmopathy and about 60 had stable Graves' hyperthyroidism. An independent validation cohort of around 20 hyperthyroidism patients and 17 patients who later progressed to ophthalmopathy tested prospective prediction of ophthalmopathy. The roughly 94 discovery patients were randomly split 7:3 into training and test sets. The study also compared thyroid tissue and blood T-cell repertoires from roughly 6 Graves' hyperthyroidism patients. Once sampling was done, hyperthyroidism patients were given methimazole at a starting dose of 30 mg daily, whereas ophthalmopathy patients were given high-dose intravenous methylprednisolone. Libraries were constructed in a second round of multiplex PCR, after which size selection and purification were performed. Sequencing of the libraries was done on an Illumina HiSeq2000 using paired-end 100 bp reads. SOAPnuke was used to process the raw data, throwing out any read that contained adapters or uncalled bases, had a mean Phred below 15, or lacked an exact constant-primer or identifier match. COPE v1.2.5 was used to merge the high-quality paired reads, and each unique nucleotide sequence was defined as a clonotype. Clonotypes were aligned to IMGT TRBV, TRBD and TRBJ reference segments using MiTCR v1.1. Analysis was restricted to V-J combinations with a frequency above 0.0001, which covered over 98% of repertoires. The TCS score was defined as the ratio of F50 (clonal expansion) to E x V (chaos), calculated using BLOSUM62-based TCRdist between CDR3 peptides within each V-J. Welch's t-statistics and random forest reduced several hundred V-J features to 10 to 15, which were used in a naive Bayes classifier (R e1071). Sample size was not statistically predetermined, and investigators were not blinded to group allocation. The paper reports TCR Vbeta CDR3 sequencing of some 140 peripheral blood samples: 43 ophthalmopathy, roughly 80 hyperthyroidism and 17 progressor patients.

This TCR was recovered from a woman between 40 and 55 years old with Graves disease. Donor details come from another sample of the same person, matched by shared clones. The sequenced sample was peripheral blood mononuclear cells (PBMCs), obtained at new diagnosis, from a patient treated with antithyroid drugs. The rearranged segments are TRBV11-2 and TRBJ2-7; 11 bases in the junction line up with TRBD2. The nucleotides read TGTGCCAGCAGCTTAGGGCGACTAGCGGGGCCCTACGAGCAGTACTTC. It specifies CASSLGRLAGPYEQYF.